The 19 T cell receptor beta chains given below trace back to one sample, sequenced in a study of long-term antiretroviral therapy in people with HIV. At the survey level, the v3.0 immunoSEQ assay was run. Method: immunoSEQ multiplex PCR; TCRdb's copy keeps in-frame clones and lacks some. The table shows about 17,000 clones, with around 74% occurring only once. The specimen comprised unsorted PBMCs, sampled at the start of antiretroviral therapy. These receptors were collected from a man aged 30 to 45 with HIV.

CDR3 coding DNA: TGTGCCAGCAGGGGTCCCTACGAGCAGTACTTC. The encoded protein is CASRGPYEQYF. The chain employs TRBV28 and TRBJ2-7; no clear D. Trimming took off 6 bases at V and 2 bases at J, with 5 bases between the two ends. Germline CDR1 MDHEN, CDR2 SYDVKM. CDR3 length equals 11 residues.

The rearrangement joins TRBV19 to TRBJ1-1; the D gene is possibly TRBD1 (5 bases). From germline, CDR1 is LNHDA and CDR2 SQIVND (reference sequence). This CDR3 has 12 residues. V was pared by 5 bases and J by 3 bases, with 7 bases between. The CDR3 sequence is CASSLGHTEAFF. DNA for the CDR3: TGTGCCAGTAGTCTGGGGCACACTGAAGCTTTCTTT.

The V gene is TRBV27, the J gene TRBJ2-1, with a possible D match to TRBD2 (6 bases). The germline V and J ends were trimmed by 3 bases and 2 bases, with 8 bases remaining between them. The CDR3 runs to 14 residues. The germline CDR1 and CDR2 sequences are MNHEY and SMNVEV (reference sequence). In nucleotides, the CDR3 is TGTGCCAGCAGTTTGGGACTCCCCTACAATGAGCAGTTCTTC. Amino acids: CASSLGLPYNEQFF.

J is TRBJ1-3 and V is TRBV4-2; no firm D call. This CDR3 spans 16 amino acids. Trimming left V 1 base short and J 0 bases short, with 10 bases between. CDR1 is LGHNA and CDR2 is YNFKEQ in the germline V gene. CDR3 DNA: TGTGCCAGCAGCCAAGGGACCTCGAGCTCTGGAAACACCATATATTTT. Residues: CASSQGTSSSGNTIYF.

The J gene is TRBJ2-1, the V gene TRBV6-6; the match to TRBD2 covers 14 bases. CDR1 MNHNY and CDR2 SVGAGI come from the germline V gene (reference sequence). The length of the CDR3 is 16 residues. Trimming took 4 bases from V and 7 from J; bases not matched to a gene: 6. The CDR3 sequence is CASSSARTSGRNEQFF. CDR3 bases: TGTGCCAGCAGTTCCGCCAGGACTAGCGGGAGGAATGAGCAGTTCTTC.

The rearrangement joins TRBV7-6 to TRBJ2-7; 7 nucleotides align to TRBD1. Trimming cost V 1 base and J 2 bases; bases outside gene matches: 14. Germline CDR1 is SGHVS and CDR2 is FNYEAQ. CDR3 length: 18 residues. CDR3 bases: TGTGCCAGCAGCTTAGGAACAGGGGCTTCGGCAATAACCTACGAGCAGTACTTC. Protein product: CASSLGTGASAITYEQYF.

To note about this clone: This sample also contains other DNA sequences that code for the same CDR3. The gene calls are TRBV5-5 and TRBJ2-3; D possibly corresponds to TRBD1 (5 bases). This CDR3 comprises 15 residues. Trimming pared 0 bases from V and 1 base from J, leaving 9 bases between. The germline gives CDR1 SGHKS, CDR2 YYEKEE (reference sequence). DNA for the CDR3: TGTGCCAGCAGCTTGGAAGGGGCAGGCACAGATACGCAGTATTTT. Residues: CASSLEGAGTDTQYF.

V is TRBV5-1 and J is TRBJ2-5, with TRBD2 matching over 7 bases. V was clipped by 4 bases and J by 0 bases; unmatched bases: 3. CDR3 length equals 14 residues. Germline assignment: CDR1 SGHRS and CDR2 YFSETQ. The CDR3 DNA sequence: TGCGCCAGCAGCGGGGGGGGGAACCAAGAGACCCAGTACTTC. Its translation is CASSGGGNQETQYF.

In this sample, this clone turned up once. This chain links TRBV5-1 with TRBJ1-2; D ambiguous. The CDR3 is made up of 13 amino acids. V was cut by 0 bases and J by 4 bases, with 7 bases left in between. Per germline, CDR1 SGHRS and CDR2 YFSETQ. CDR3 coding DNA: TGCGCCAGCAGCTTGGACTCGATCTATGGCTACACCTTC. Protein product: CASSLDSIYGYTF.

This rearrangement joins TRBV7-2 to TRBJ2-5; 13 nucleotides line up with TRBD2. The J call could be wrong; TRBJ2-7 is a better fit for the DNA end. The CDR3 is 16 amino acids. The V gene's germline CDR1 is SGHTA and CDR2 FQGNSA. The CDR3 spells CASSLNQGLAGSEQYF. CDR3 DNA sequence: TGTGCCAGCAGCTTAAATCAGGGACTAGCGGGGTCCGAGCAGTACTTC.

V usage is TRBV28 and J usage is TRBJ2-5; D gene uncertain. With 5 bases removed from V and 2 bases from J, the gap between germline ends came to 12 bases. CDR3 length: 14 residues. Germline lookup yields CDR1 MDHEN and CDR2 SYDVKM. CDR3 loop: CASSPSANQETQYF. CDR3 bases: TGTGCCAGCAGTCCCTCGGCTAATCAAGAGACCCAGTACTTC.

This chain connects TRBV10-3 to TRBJ1-2; D gene unclear. From germline, CDR1 is ENHRY and CDR2 SYGVKD. CDR3 length: 14 residues. The V end lost 0 bases, the J end lost 6 bases, and 11 bases lay between the germline ends. The CDR3 sequence is CAISESRRVNGYTF. CDR3 DNA sequence: TGTGCCATCAGTGAGTCGCGGAGGGTAAATGGCTACACCTTC.

The V gene is TRBV21-1, the J gene TRBJ2-5; the D segment call TRBD2 is taken from the table without a DNA check. TRBV21-1 is designated a pseudogene. The CDR3 is 15 amino acids. The CDR3 loop reads CASSMGYPREETQYF. As DNA, the CDR3 is TGTGCCAGCAGCATGGGTTACCCACGGGAAGAGACCCAGTACTTC.

The V call is TRBV27, the J call TRBJ2-7; D possibly corresponds to TRBD2 (6 bases). V was shortened by 3 bases and J by 5 bases, with 11 bases between the two germline ends. Germline CDR1 MNHEY, CDR2 SMNVEV (reference sequence). CDR3 size: 13 residues. CDR3 nucleotide sequence: TGTGCCAGCAGTTTTTCAGGGAGGAACGAGCAGTACTTC. This encodes CASSFSGRNEQYF.

This clone was detected a few times. This chain links TRBV4-2 with TRBJ2-2, with 8 bases lining up with TRBD2. J lost 2 bases, V lost 4 bases, and 12 bases had no gene match. CDR3 length: 18 amino acids. Germline CDR1 LGHNA, CDR2 YNFKEQ. The CDR3 DNA reads as TGTGCCAGCAGCCCGGCGGTGGGAAGCGGGGGAAACACCGGGGAGCTGTTTTTT. Protein: CASSPAVGSGGNTGELFF.

The chain couples TRBV5-1 to TRBJ2-3; D call uncertain. The CDR3 covers 16 residues. The V gene's germline CDR1 is SGHRS and CDR2 YFSETQ. V gave up 0 bases and J gave up 1 base, with 12 bases separating them. For the CDR3, the DNA is TGCGCCAGCAGCTTGGACCCTCGAGGACGCACAGATACGCAGTATTTT. This gives the protein CASSLDPRGRTDTQYF. The variable domain in full, with the rest retrieved from reference TRBV5-1 and TRBJ2-3, is KAGVTQTPRYLIKTRGQQVTLSCSPISGHRSVSWYQQTPGQGLQFLFEYFSETQRNKGNFPGRFSGRQFSNSRSEMNVSTLELGDSALYLCASSLDPRGRTDTQYFGPGTRLTVL.

This chain connects TRBV4-3 to TRBJ1-5; D not resolved. The CDR3 runs to 14 residues. The germline CDR1 and CDR2 sequences are LGHNA and YSLEER. V was shortened by 3 bases and J by 10 bases, with 16 bases between the two germline ends. CDR3 in amino acids: CASSQGNGVEPQHF. The CDR3 nucleotides read TGCGCCAGCAGCCAGGGTAACGGCGTAGAACCCCAGCATTTT.

The V and J genes are TRBV4-1 and TRBJ2-3; D call uncertain. The V end was cut by 0 bases, the J end by 2 bases, with 12 bases between. The germline CDR1 and CDR2 sequences are MGHRA and YSYEKL. The CDR3 runs 16 residues. CDR3 region: CASSQEFRVTTDTQYF. The CDR3 nucleotides are TGCGCCAGCAGCCAAGAGTTTCGGGTTACCACAGATACGCAGTATTTT.

V and J are TRBV10-3 and TRBJ2-7; 11 nucleotides line up with TRBD1. CDR1 and CDR2 from the germline V gene are ENHRY and SYGVKD. The junction had 11 bases not matched to a gene; V was cut back by 6 bases and J by 4 bases. The CDR3 has 16 amino acids. The DNA for the CDR3 is TGTGCCATCAGCGAAACCGGGACAGGGGGAGGGTACGAGCAGTACTTC. This encodes CAISETGTGGGYEQYF.